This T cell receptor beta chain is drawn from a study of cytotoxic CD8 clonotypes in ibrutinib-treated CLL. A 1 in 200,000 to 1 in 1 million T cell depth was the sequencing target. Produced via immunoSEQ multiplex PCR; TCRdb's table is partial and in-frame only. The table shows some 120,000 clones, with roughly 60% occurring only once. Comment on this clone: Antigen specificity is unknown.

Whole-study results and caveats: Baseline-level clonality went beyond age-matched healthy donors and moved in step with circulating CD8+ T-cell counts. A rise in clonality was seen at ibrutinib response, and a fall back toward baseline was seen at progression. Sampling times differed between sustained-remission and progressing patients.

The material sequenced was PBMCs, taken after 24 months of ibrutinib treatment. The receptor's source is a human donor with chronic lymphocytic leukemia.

This CDR3 reads CASTKRNSGEETQYF. The DNA for the CDR3 is TGTGCCAGCACCAAACGGAATAGCGGGGAAGAGACCCAGTACTTC. The chain has TRBV7-8 and TRBJ2-5; 8 bases line up with TRBD2. Germline CDR1 and CDR2: SGHVS and FQNEAQ. Trimming took 7 bases from V and 3 from J; bases not matched to a gene: 10. This CDR3 contains 15 residues.